This passage covers 28 T cell receptor beta chains from one sample sequenced in a study of cytomegalovirus exposure and HLA in healthy donors (dated by TCRdb to between 2016 and 2019). The library relied on the immunoSEQ multiplex PCR assay. A mixture of 60 forward primers for TCR Vbeta segments and 13 reverse primers for TCR Jbeta segments was used in the multiplex PCR. This immuneACCESS table, as held by TCRdb, lists in-frame sequences with V and J called but not all clones. Of the missing ones, under half trace to an unresolved V gene in checked studies; the others have no known cause. For this sample there are about 140,000 clones; around 73% appear just once. Clones ranked in the top ten supply over 1% of the sample. The specimen was PBMCs. The receptors shown here come from a woman aged 40 to 49 in good health and CMV-seronegative.

This clone was counted a single time. This sequence joins TRBV7-9 and TRBJ2-7; D perhaps matches TRBD2 (6 bases). Germline CDR1 reads SEHNR; CDR2 reads FQNEAQ (reference sequence). Deletions cut 5 bases from V and 6 bases from J, with 20 bases between. This CDR3 comprises 15 residues. The CDR3 DNA reads TGTGCCAGCAGCCTCCTTAGCGGATTAGATAGCGAGCAGTACTTC. Translation: CASSLLSGLDSEQYF.

The V call is TRBV4-2, the J call TRBJ2-5, with a tentative D call TRBD2 (5 bases). This CDR3 has 15 residues. Germline V gene lookup returns CDR1 LGHNA and CDR2 YNFKEQ. V lost 0 bases to trimming and J lost 9 bases, with 17 bases between them. This CDR3 is CASSQERDSRSAQYF. In DNA, the CDR3 is TGTGCCAGCAGCCAAGAGAGGGATTCTCGGTCGGCCCAGTACTTC.

V usage is TRBV13 and J usage is TRBJ2-1; 11 bases map to TRBD2. This CDR3 is built from 15 residues. Germline trimming cut 6 bases from V and 2 bases from J; bases unmatched to any gene: 3. Per germline, CDR1 PRHDT and CDR2 FYEKMQ (reference sequence). The CDR3 DNA sequence: TGTGCCAGCAGTACTAGCGGGGGAACCTACAATGAGCAGTTCTTC. Translation: CASSTSGGTYNEQFF.

The chain is built from TRBV7-9 and TRBJ1-5, with D uncertain. CDR1 is SEHNR, CDR2 FQNEAQ, per germline (reference sequence). The CDR3 has 12 amino acids. V lost 3 bases, J lost 5 bases, and 5 bases lay in between. The CDR3 protein is CASSFEDQPQHF. For the CDR3, the DNA is TGTGCCAGCAGCTTCGAGGATCAGCCCCAGCATTTT.

The chain carries TRBV27 and TRBJ2-3; perhaps TRBD1 as D (6 bases). Germline assignment: CDR1 MNHEY and CDR2 SMNVEV (reference sequence). V was clipped by 4 bases and J by 2 bases, with 13 bases between them. The CDR3 spans 15 residues. CDR3 sequence reads: CASSSRTDITDTQYF. The CDR3 coding sequence is TGTGCCAGCAGTTCACGGACAGATATCACAGATACGCAGTATTTT.

The rearrangement joins TRBV7-3 to TRBJ2-3; tentative D call: TRBD1 (6 bases). V lost 3 bases and J 5 bases, leaving 9 bases between the germline ends. This CDR3 is 13 amino acids long. Per the germline V gene, CDR1 is SGHTA and CDR2 is FQGTGA. The DNA of the CDR3 is TGTGCCAGCAGCTTGGGGGCGGAAGATACGCAGTATTTT. This encodes CASSLGAEDTQYF.

This chain joins TRBV6-6 and TRBJ1-2; 8 nucleotides agree with TRBD1. The CDR3 is made up of 16 amino acids. Germline V gene sequence: CDR1 MNHNY, CDR2 SVGAGI (reference sequence). With 0 bases clipped from V and 1 base from J, the junction kept 4 bases outside the gene matches. The DNA for the CDR3 is TGTGCCAGCAGTTACTCCGACAGGGGAGGTAACTATGGCTACACCTTC. It specifies CASSYSDRGGNYGYTF.

This clone has only a few counts. The CDR3: CSVGILGAPNTEAFF. In nucleotides, the CDR3 is TGCAGCGTGGGCATTTTGGGGGCGCCCAACACTGAAGCTTTCTTT. The chain combines TRBV29-1 with TRBJ1-1; a possible D gene is TRBD1 (6 bases). The CDR3 is made up of 15 amino acids. V lost 6 bases and J 2 bases, leaving 19 bases between the germline ends. Germline assignment: CDR1 SQVTM and CDR2 ANQGSEA. Looking up the rest from reference TRBV29-1 and TRBJ1-1 gives the full variable domain: SAVISQKPSRDICQRGTSLTIQCQVDSQVTMMFWYRQQPGQSLTLIATANQGSEATYESGFVIDKFPISRPNLTFSTLTVSNMSPEDSSIYLCSVGILGAPNTEAFFGQGTRLTVV.

The rearrangement uses TRBV27 and TRBJ2-1; possibly TRBD2 for D (7 bases). The germline V and J ends were trimmed by 2 bases and 8 bases, with 16 bases remaining between them. CDR1 and CDR2 (germline): MNHEY, SMNVEV (reference sequence). The CDR3 is 15 amino acids. The CDR3 bases are TGTGCCAGCAGTTTACGAGGGGGGGCCCTCCATGAGCAGTTCTTC. It translates to CASSLRGGALHEQFF.

This clone has more than one count but fewer than ten. The rearrangement uses TRBV4-1 and TRBJ1-6; no clear D. Per the germline V gene, CDR1 is MGHRA and CDR2 is YSYEKL. V lost 1 base and J lost 13, with 8 bases in between. The CDR3 runs to 12 residues. The CDR3 region is CASSQGMAPLHF. The CDR3 DNA sequence: TGCGCCAGCAGCCAAGGCATGGCTCCCCTCCACTTT.

This clone was recorded only once. The rearrangement links TRBV28 to TRBJ1-1; a possible D gene is TRBD1 (6 bases). The CDR3 covers 14 residues. V was pared by 2 bases and J by 3 bases, with 10 bases between. Germline CDR1 reads MDHEN; CDR2 reads SYDVKM. The CDR3 bases are TGTGCCAGCAGTTTAAGGACAGCGGACACTGAAGCTTTCTTT. Encoded protein: CASSLRTADTEAFF.

With regard to this clone: The identical CDR3 is also encoded by other nucleotide sequences in the sample. This chain connects TRBV2 to TRBJ2-5, with 11 nucleotides matching TRBD2. V dropped 2 bases and J dropped 2; count of bases not matched to a gene: 1. The CDR3 is 15 amino acids. Germline loops: CDR1 SNHLY, CDR2 FYNNEI. In DNA, the CDR3 is TGTGCCAGCAGTGAAACTAGCGGGGGACAAGAGACCCAGTACTTC. Translated: CASSETSGGQETQYF.

In its sample, this clone was seen a few times. The V gene is TRBV4-2, the J gene TRBJ1-1, with TRBD1 matching 7 bases. CDR3 length: 15 residues. With 4 bases clipped from V and 10 bases from J, the junction kept 15 bases outside the gene matches. CDR1 and CDR2 (germline): LGHNA, YNFKEQ. The chain's CDR3 is CASSRSNRGSEVAFF. The CDR3 DNA reads as TGTGCCAGCAGCCGGAGCAACAGGGGCTCGGAGGTAGCTTTCTTT.

The V call is TRBV7-8, the J call TRBJ1-1; D is undetermined. Germline V gene lookup returns CDR1 SGHVS and CDR2 FQNEAQ. There are 14 residues in the CDR3. V lost 6 bases, J lost 8 bases, and 19 bases lay in between. The CDR3 loop reads CASRPVFGASEAFF. CDR3 nucleotide sequence: TGTGCCAGCAGGCCAGTTTTTGGTGCATCCGAAGCTTTCTTT.

The rearrangement uses TRBV7-3 and TRBJ2-3; 7 nucleotides match TRBD2. The CDR3 extends over 15 amino acids. V lost 3 bases, J lost 1 base, and 4 bases stayed unmatched. Per the germline V gene, CDR1 is SGHTA and CDR2 is FQGTGA. The CDR3 reads CASSFAGDRTDTQYF. The CDR3 DNA follows: TGTGCCAGCAGCTTTGCGGGGGACCGCACAGATACGCAGTATTTT.

V gene TRBV7-9 combines with J gene TRBJ2-2, with D possibly TRBD2 on 5 matching bases. V gave up 1 base and J gave up 6 bases, with 12 bases separating them. CDR3 length: 15 amino acids. In germline, CDR1 is SEHNR, CDR2 FQNEAQ (reference sequence). CDR3 coding DNA: TGTGCCAGCAGCTTAGGGACTTTCAAACCCGGGGAGCTGTTTTTT. It codes for CASSLGTFKPGELFF.

This clone turned up a few times. DNA of the CDR3: TGTGCCAGCAGCGTTAGCGGGGGGGTCTACGAGCAGTACTTC. This translates into CASSVSGGVYEQYF. The chain is built from TRBV7-6 and TRBJ2-7, with 11 bases lining up with TRBD2. Trimming removed 5 bases from V and 3 bases from J; junction bases left unmatched: 3. CDR1 is SGHVS and CDR2 is FNYEAQ in the germline V gene. The CDR3 is made up of 14 amino acids.

This clone has only a few counts. The chain couples TRBV5-1 to TRBJ2-4; 10 positions agree with TRBD1. Germline V gene lookup returns CDR1 SGHRS and CDR2 YFSETQ. The CDR3 is 15 residues long. Trimming at V came to 4 bases and at J to 7 bases, leaving 8 bases not matched to a gene. The CDR3: CASSPRTGQGNIQYF. The CDR3 bases are TGCGCCAGCAGCCCTAGGACGGGACAGGGGAACATTCAGTACTTC. Together with reference TRBV5-1 and TRBJ2-4, the CDR3 gives the full variable domain: KAGVTQTPRYLIKTRGQQVTLSCSPISGHRSVSWYQQTPGQGLQFLFEYFSETQRNKGNFPGRFSGRQFSNSRSEMNVSTLELGDSALYLCASSPRTGQGNIQYFGAGTRLSVL.

This chain links TRBV6-6 with TRBJ2-2, with a tentative D call TRBD2 (6 bases). This CDR3 has 16 amino acids. The V gene lost 1 base and the J gene lost 4 bases, with 13 bases spanning the gap. CDR1 is MNHNY, CDR2 SVGAGI, per germline (reference sequence). The CDR3 DNA reads TGTGCCAGCAGTTACTTCATGGGGGGACCCACCGGGGAGCTGTTTTTT. Residues: CASSYFMGGPTGELFF.

This clone has a single count. The chain links TRBV9 to TRBJ1-1; D is perhaps TRBD1 (6 bases). Trimming stripped 3 bases from V and 0 bases from J, with 9 bases between. CDR3 length: 14 residues. CDR1 and CDR2 from the germline V gene are SGDLS and YYNGEE. The CDR3 loop is CASSAGAMNTEAFF. The CDR3 DNA reads as TGTGCCAGCAGCGCAGGGGCCATGAACACTGAAGCTTTCTTT.

V and J are TRBV7-2 and TRBJ2-3; D is unclear. The ends were cut back, 2 bases at V and 4 bases at J, with 4 bases in the middle. Germline CDR1 is SGHTA and CDR2 is FQGNSA. This CDR3 is built from 12 residues. CDR3 amino acids: CASSLSADTQYF. CDR3 DNA: TGTGCCAGCAGCTTATCAGCAGATACGCAGTATTTT.

The rearrangement joins TRBV5-1 to TRBJ2-1, with D unclear. This CDR3 comprises 12 residues. V shed 4 bases and J shed 4 bases, with 6 bases lying between them. The germline V gene has CDR1 SGHRS and CDR2 YFSETQ. The CDR3: CASSEKYNEQFF. The CDR3 nucleotides are TGCGCCAGCAGCGAGAAGTACAATGAGCAGTTCTTC.

This chain joins TRBV7-8 and TRBJ2-5; 15 nucleotides match TRBD2. There are 17 residues in the CDR3. V shed 7 bases and J 4 bases; nucleotides not matched to a gene: 10. The V gene's germline CDR1 is SGHVS and CDR2 FQNEAQ. Here the CDR3 reads CASILNGLAGGPETQYF. The CDR3 DNA reads TGTGCCAGCATCCTCAACGGACTAGCGGGGGGGCCAGAGACCCAGTACTTC.

The chain joins TRBV28 to TRBJ2-7; 11 bases agree with TRBD1. Germline V gene data show CDR1 as MDHEN and CDR2 as SYDVKM. The CDR3 is made up of 16 amino acids. The trim removed 5 bases at V and 4 bases at J, leaving 10 bases unmatched. In nucleotides, the CDR3 is TGTGCCAGCAGTCTTCCTTACGGGACAGGGGGATACGAGCAGTACTTC. Its protein is CASSLPYGTGGYEQYF.

The V and J genes are TRBV14 and TRBJ1-1; D call uncertain. Germline loops: CDR1 SGHDN, CDR2 FVKESK. V lost 5 bases, J lost 0 bases, and 7 bases lay in between. This CDR3 spans 13 amino acids. CDR3 sequence (DNA): TGTGCCAGCAGCTACGGGGTGAACACTGAAGCTTTCTTT. Amino acid sequence: CASSYGVNTEAFF.

This chain connects TRBV5-4 to TRBJ2-3; the match to TRBD2 covers 12 bases. Trimming cost V 4 bases and J 0 bases; bases outside gene matches: 3. Germline V gene data show CDR1 as SGHNT and CDR2 as YYREEE (reference sequence). The CDR3 contains 16 residues. The CDR3 nucleotides read TGTGCCAGCAGCAAAGGACTAGCGGGGAGCACAGATACGCAGTATTTT. Residues: CASSKGLAGSTDTQYF.

This clone appeared a few times. The gene calls are TRBV28 and TRBJ2-5; 7 nucleotides agree with TRBD2. The J segment lost 4 bases and the V segment lost 2 bases, leaving 7 bases of the junction unmatched. The CDR3 spans 15 residues. Germline lookup yields CDR1 MDHEN and CDR2 SYDVKM. The DNA for the CDR3 is TGTGCCAGCAGTTTACCCCCGGGGGGAGGAGAGACCCAGTACTTC. Protein product: CASSLPPGGGETQYF. Full variable domain (outside the CDR3, taken from reference TRBV28 and TRBJ2-5): DVKVTQSSRYLVKRTGEKVFLECVQDMDHENMFWYRQDPGLGLRLIYFSYDVKMKEKGDIPEGYSVSREKKERFSLILESASTNQTSMYLCASSLPPGGGETQYFGPGTRLLVL.

This clone has only one observation. The chain couples TRBV7-2 to TRBJ1-4; D not certain. Per the germline V gene, CDR1 is SGHTA and CDR2 is FQGNSA. V was pared by 1 base and J by 7 bases, with 13 bases between. There are 15 residues in the CDR3. The DNA of the CDR3 is TGTGCCAGCAGCTTAGGGCTCGGGAGGAGTGAAAAACTGTTTTTT. Translated: CASSLGLGRSEKLFF.